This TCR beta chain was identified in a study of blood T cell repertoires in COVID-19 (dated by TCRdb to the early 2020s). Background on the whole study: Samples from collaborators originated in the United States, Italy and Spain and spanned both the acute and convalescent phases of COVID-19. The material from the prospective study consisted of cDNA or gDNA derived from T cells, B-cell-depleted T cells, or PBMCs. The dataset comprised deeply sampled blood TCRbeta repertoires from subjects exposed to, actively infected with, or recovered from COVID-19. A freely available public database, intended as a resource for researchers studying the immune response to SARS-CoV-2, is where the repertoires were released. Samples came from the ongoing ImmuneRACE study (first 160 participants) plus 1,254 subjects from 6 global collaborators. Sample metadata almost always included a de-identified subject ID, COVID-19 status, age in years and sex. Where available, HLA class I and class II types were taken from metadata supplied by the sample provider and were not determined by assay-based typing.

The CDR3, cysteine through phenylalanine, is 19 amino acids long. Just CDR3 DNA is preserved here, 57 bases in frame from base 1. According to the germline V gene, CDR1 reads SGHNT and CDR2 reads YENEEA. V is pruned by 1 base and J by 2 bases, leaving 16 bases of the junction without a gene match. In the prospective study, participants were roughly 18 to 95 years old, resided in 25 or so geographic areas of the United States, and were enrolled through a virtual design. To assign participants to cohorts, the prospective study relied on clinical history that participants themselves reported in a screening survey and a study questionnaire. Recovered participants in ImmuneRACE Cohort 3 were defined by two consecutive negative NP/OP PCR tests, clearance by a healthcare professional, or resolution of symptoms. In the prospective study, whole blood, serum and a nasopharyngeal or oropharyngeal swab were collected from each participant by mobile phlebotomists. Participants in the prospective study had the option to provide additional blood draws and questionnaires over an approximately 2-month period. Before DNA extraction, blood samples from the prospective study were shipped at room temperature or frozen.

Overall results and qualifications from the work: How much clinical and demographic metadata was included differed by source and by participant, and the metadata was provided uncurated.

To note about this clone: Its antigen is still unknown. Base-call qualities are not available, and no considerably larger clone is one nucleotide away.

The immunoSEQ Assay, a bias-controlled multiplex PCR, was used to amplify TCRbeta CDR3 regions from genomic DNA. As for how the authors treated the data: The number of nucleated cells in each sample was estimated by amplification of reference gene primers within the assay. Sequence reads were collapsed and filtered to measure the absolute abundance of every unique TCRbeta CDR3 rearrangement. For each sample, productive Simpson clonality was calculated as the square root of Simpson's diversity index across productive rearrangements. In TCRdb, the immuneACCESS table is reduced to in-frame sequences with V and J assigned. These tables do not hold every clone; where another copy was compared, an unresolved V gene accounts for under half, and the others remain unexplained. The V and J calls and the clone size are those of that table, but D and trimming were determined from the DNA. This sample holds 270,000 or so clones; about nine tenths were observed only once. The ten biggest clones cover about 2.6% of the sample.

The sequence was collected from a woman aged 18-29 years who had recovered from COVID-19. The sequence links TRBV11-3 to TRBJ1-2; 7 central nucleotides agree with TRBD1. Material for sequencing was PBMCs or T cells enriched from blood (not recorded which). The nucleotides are TGTGCCAGCAGCTTAGGGGGTTTACAGGGGCCGAGAGGCAACTATGGCTACACCTTC. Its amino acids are CASSLGGLQGPRGNYGYTF.